The rows below give T cell receptor beta chains drawn from one sample of a study of T cells in Graves' hyperthyroidism and ophthalmopathy. TCRdb re-derived calls from the multiplex PCR reads in MiXCR, one entry per CDR3 protein. The table lists hundreds of thousands of distinct CDR3 sequences, about a sixth of them singletons, with roughly 18% in the top ten. Sequenced sample: blood. All receptors derive from a young woman with Graves' ophthalmopathy. Each CDR3 is given with its conserved first and last residue. Fields, in order: CDR3 protein, CDR3 DNA, J gene, CDR3 length, D gene, V gene, clone size. A D gene is named only where the DNA matches it firmly. The size field is filled for only some rows; it gives once, few, many or a size class.

CDR3 protein: CSAMTYGYTF
CDR3 DNA: TGCAGTGCTATGACCTATGGCTACACCTTC
J gene: TRBJ1-2
CDR3 length: 10
D gene: .
V gene: TRBV20-1
clone size: many

CDR3 protein: CASTLLGRRNTEAFF
CDR3 DNA: TGTGCCAGCACCCTCCTAGGCAGGCGGAACACTGAAGCTTTCTTT
J gene: TRBJ1-1
CDR3 length: 15
D gene: .
V gene: TRBV11-2
clone size: many

CDR3 protein: CASSPGTAPGGTGELFF
CDR3 DNA: TGCGCCAGCAGCCCGGGGACGGCCCCCGGGGGCACCGGGGAGCTGTTTTTT
J gene: TRBJ2-2
CDR3 length: 17
D gene: .
V gene: TRBV5-1
clone size: .

CDR3 protein: CAWKQASGELFF
CDR3 DNA: TGTGCCTGGAAACAAGCAAGCGGGGAGCTGTTTTTT
J gene: TRBJ2-2
CDR3 length: 12
D gene: .
V gene: TRBV30
clone size: many

CDR3 protein: CASSDLAGVDTQYF
CDR3 DNA: TGTGCCAGCAGTGATCTAGCGGGAGTGGATACGCAGTATTTT
J gene: TRBJ2-3
CDR3 length: 14
D gene: TRBD2
V gene: TRBV6-4
clone size: .

CDR3 protein: CASSPQAYSYEQYF
CDR3 DNA: TGTGCCAGCAGCCCTCAGGCGTACTCCTACGAGCAGTACTTC
J gene: TRBJ2-7
CDR3 length: 14
D gene: .
V gene: TRBV3-1
clone size: many

CDR3 protein: CASSLGPLRNEQFF
CDR3 DNA: TGTGCCAGCAGTTTAGGGCCCCTTAGAAATGAGCAGTTCTTC
J gene: TRBJ2-1
CDR3 length: 14
D gene: .
V gene: TRBV27
clone size: few

CDR3 protein: CSARDRELATHSYKQYF
CDR3 DNA: TGCAGTGCTAGAGACCGGGAACTAGCGACCCACTCCTACAAGCAGTACTTC
J gene: TRBJ2-7
CDR3 length: 17
D gene: TRBD2
V gene: TRBV20-1
clone size: few

CDR3 protein: CASSDRGTSYNEQFF
CDR3 DNA: TGTGCCAGCAGTGATCGGGGGACTTCCTACAATGAGCAGTTCTTC
J gene: TRBJ2-1
CDR3 length: 15
D gene: .
V gene: TRBV2
clone size: many

CDR3 protein: CSANGQPGGTQYF
CDR3 DNA: TGCAGTGCAAACGGACAGCCAGGGGGGACCCAGTACTTC
J gene: TRBJ2-5
CDR3 length: 13
D gene: TRBD1
V gene: TRBV20-1
clone size: many

CDR3 protein: CASSLRVWAVSGNTIYF
CDR3 DNA: TGCGCCAGCAGCTTGAGAGTGTGGGCGGTCTCTGGAAACACCATATATTTT
J gene: TRBJ1-3
CDR3 length: 17
D gene: .
V gene: TRBV5-1
clone size: many

CDR3 protein: CSAALAGGRYEQYF
CDR3 DNA: TGCAGTGCTGCCCTTGCGGGGGGACGCTACGAGCAGTACTTC
J gene: TRBJ2-7
CDR3 length: 14
D gene: TRBD2
V gene: TRBV20-1
clone size: .

CDR3 protein: CAIKEGGGNEQYF
CDR3 DNA: TGTGCCATCAAAGAGGGCGGCGGGAACGAGCAGTACTTC
J gene: TRBJ2-7
CDR3 length: 13
D gene: .
V gene: TRBV10-3
clone size: few

CDR3 protein: CATSSHDTYSNQPQHF
CDR3 DNA: TGTGCCACCAGCAGTCACGACACCTATAGCAATCAGCCCCAGCATTTT
J gene: TRBJ1-5
CDR3 length: 16
D gene: .
V gene: TRBV15
clone size: few

CDR3 protein: CASSDGQGAGNTIYF
CDR3 DNA: TGTGCCAGCAGTGATGGACAGGGTGCTGGAAACACCATATATTTT
J gene: TRBJ1-3
CDR3 length: 15
D gene: TRBD1
V gene: TRBV6-1
clone size: many

CDR3 protein: CASSGDPGGYTF
CDR3 DNA: TGTGCCAGCAGTGGGGACCCTGGGGGCTACACCTTC
J gene: TRBJ1-2
CDR3 length: 12
D gene: .
V gene: TRBV27
clone size: .

CDR3 protein: CAWSGQGKTNEKLFF
CDR3 DNA: TGTGCCTGGAGTGGACAGGGGAAAACTAATGAAAAACTGTTTTTT
J gene: TRBJ1-4
CDR3 length: 15
D gene: TRBD1
V gene: TRBV30
clone size: many

CDR3 protein: CASSKTSGRAADTQYF
CDR3 DNA: TGTGCCAGTAGTAAGACTAGCGGGAGGGCCGCAGATACGCAGTATTTT
J gene: TRBJ2-3
CDR3 length: 16
D gene: TRBD2
V gene: TRBV19
clone size: .

CDR3 protein: CASSPTGIQNYGYTF
CDR3 DNA: TGTGCCAGCTCACCCACAGGGATTCAAAACTATGGCTACACCTTC
J gene: TRBJ1-2
CDR3 length: 15
D gene: .
V gene: TRBV18
clone size: many

CDR3 protein: CSAKVPAGARPQYF
CDR3 DNA: TGCAGTGCTAAAGTCCCGGCGGGGGCCCGACCCCAGTACTTC
J gene: TRBJ2-5
CDR3 length: 14
D gene: .
V gene: TRBV20-1
clone size: many

CDR3 protein: CASSLVPADGLDTQYF
CDR3 DNA: TGTGCCAGCAGCTTAGTACCGGCCGACGGGCTAGATACGCAGTATTTT
J gene: TRBJ2-3
CDR3 length: 16
D gene: .
V gene: TRBV7-9
clone size: many

CDR3 protein: CASSFPGSTDTQYF
CDR3 DNA: TGTGCCAGCAGCTTCCCAGGGAGCACAGATACGCAGTATTTT
J gene: TRBJ2-3
CDR3 length: 14
D gene: .
V gene: TRBV13
clone size: many

CDR3 protein: CAWSDMVETQYF
CDR3 DNA: TGTGCCTGGAGTGACATGGTCGAGACCCAGTACTTC
J gene: TRBJ2-5
CDR3 length: 12
D gene: .
V gene: TRBV30
clone size: few

CDR3 protein: CASSLIDGNTEAFF
CDR3 DNA: TGTGCCAGCAGCCTCATAGACGGGAACACTGAAGCTTTCTTT
J gene: TRBJ1-1
CDR3 length: 14
D gene: .
V gene: TRBV3-1
clone size: many

CDR3 protein: CASKTSGGDEQYF
CDR3 DNA: TGTGCCAGCAAGACTAGCGGGGGGGACGAGCAGTACTTC
J gene: TRBJ2-7
CDR3 length: 13
D gene: TRBD2
V gene: TRBV6-1
clone size: many

CDR3 protein: CSAREGANYNSPLHF
CDR3 DNA: TGCAGTGCTAGAGAGGGGGCGAACTATAATTCACCCCTCCACTTT
J gene: TRBJ1-6
CDR3 length: 15
D gene: .
V gene: TRBV20-1
clone size: many

CDR3 protein: CASSLISGGWGEQFF
CDR3 DNA: TGTGCCAGCAGTTTAATAAGCGGGGGTTGGGGAGAGCAGTTCTTC
J gene: TRBJ2-1
CDR3 length: 15
D gene: TRBD2
V gene: TRBV12-3/TRBV12-4
clone size: many

CDR3 protein: CASSLDGRYEQYF
CDR3 DNA: TGCGCCAGCAGCTTGGACGGGAGGTACGAGCAGTACTTC
J gene: TRBJ2-7
CDR3 length: 13
D gene: TRBD2
V gene: TRBV5-1
clone size: many

CDR3 protein: CASSLREGHTQYF
CDR3 DNA: TGTGCCAGCAGTTTGAGGGAAGGACATACGCAGTATTTT
J gene: TRBJ2-3
CDR3 length: 13
D gene: .
V gene: TRBV28
clone size: many

CDR3 protein: CASSQDSRSSYNEQFF
CDR3 DNA: TGTGCCAGCAGCCAAGATTCCCGGAGCTCCTACAATGAGCAGTTCTTC
J gene: TRBJ2-1
CDR3 length: 16
D gene: .
V gene: TRBV3-1
clone size: many

CDR3 protein: CASGGTDSYEQYF
CDR3 DNA: TGTGCCAGCGGAGGGACGGACTCCTACGAGCAGTACTTC
J gene: TRBJ2-7
CDR3 length: 13
D gene: .
V gene: TRBV7-2
clone size: many

CDR3 protein: CASNPGGEYEQYF
CDR3 DNA: TGTGCCAGCAACCCCGGGGGCGAGTACGAGCAGTACTTC
J gene: TRBJ2-7
CDR3 length: 13
D gene: .
V gene: TRBV7-8
clone size: many

CDR3 protein: CAWSVGQGGNQHF
CDR3 DNA: TGTGCCTGGAGTGTCGGACAGGGGGGAAACCAGCATTTT
J gene: TRBJ1-5
CDR3 length: 13
D gene: TRBD1
V gene: TRBV30
clone size: many

CDR3 protein: CASSVGRTDSPLHF
CDR3 DNA: TGCGCCAGCAGTGTGGGGCGGACTGATTCACCCCTCCACTTT
J gene: TRBJ1-6
CDR3 length: 14
D gene: .
V gene: TRBV10-1
clone size: .

CDR3 protein: CASRTSSTGELFF
CDR3 DNA: TGTGCCAGCAGGACATCGAGCACCGGGGAGCTGTTTTTT
J gene: TRBJ2-2
CDR3 length: 13
D gene: .
V gene: TRBV6-2/TRBV6-3
clone size: many

CDR3 protein: CASSYPYRTDGYTF
CDR3 DNA: TGTGCCAGCAGCTACCCCTACCGGACAGATGGCTACACCTTC
J gene: TRBJ1-2
CDR3 length: 14
D gene: .
V gene: TRBV5-6
clone size: few

CDR3 protein: CASTPGHRPGYTF
CDR3 DNA: TGTGCCAGCACCCCGGGACACCGACCTGGCTACACCTTC
J gene: TRBJ1-2
CDR3 length: 13
D gene: .
V gene: TRBV2
clone size: few

CDR3 protein: CATFPRKTGARRNEQFF
CDR3 DNA: TGTGCCACCTTCCCTCGGAAGACGGGAGCGCGTAGGAATGAGCAGTTCTTC
J gene: TRBJ2-1
CDR3 length: 17
D gene: .
V gene: TRBV10-3
clone size: many

CDR3 protein: CASGLFPVSGNYGYTF
CDR3 DNA: TGTGCTAGTGGTTTATTTCCCGTCTCAGGAAACTATGGCTACACCTTC
J gene: TRBJ1-2
CDR3 length: 16
D gene: .
V gene: TRBV12-5
clone size: .

CDR3 protein: CASSKQQLENIQYF
CDR3 DNA: TGTGCCAGTAGTAAACAGCAGTTAGAAAACATTCAGTACTTC
J gene: TRBJ2-4
CDR3 length: 14
D gene: .
V gene: TRBV19
clone size: few

CDR3 protein: CASNPNRGKSETQYF
CDR3 DNA: TGTGCCAGCAACCCAAACAGGGGGAAATCGGAGACCCAGTACTTC
J gene: TRBJ2-5
CDR3 length: 15
D gene: TRBD1
V gene: TRBV6-1
clone size: many

CDR3 protein: CSAREAGGSRDTQYF
CDR3 DNA: TGCAGTGCTAGAGAGGCGGGCGGGAGTAGAGATACGCAGTATTTT
J gene: TRBJ2-3
CDR3 length: 15
D gene: TRBD2
V gene: TRBV20-1
clone size: few

CDR3 protein: CASSQETGAYGYTF
CDR3 DNA: TGTGCCAGCAGCCAAGAAACAGGCGCCTATGGCTACACCTTC
J gene: TRBJ1-2
CDR3 length: 14
D gene: .
V gene: TRBV14
clone size: few

CDR3 protein: CASSSPIVSDEQFF
CDR3 DNA: TGTGCCAGCAGCTCCCCAATCGTCTCGGATGAGCAGTTCTTC
J gene: TRBJ2-1
CDR3 length: 14
D gene: .
V gene: TRBV11-1
clone size: many

CDR3 protein: CASKAGRRNNQPQHF
CDR3 DNA: TGTGCCAGCAAAGCGGGACGCAGAAACAATCAGCCCCAGCATTTT
J gene: TRBJ1-5
CDR3 length: 15
D gene: .
V gene: TRBV12-3/TRBV12-4
clone size: .